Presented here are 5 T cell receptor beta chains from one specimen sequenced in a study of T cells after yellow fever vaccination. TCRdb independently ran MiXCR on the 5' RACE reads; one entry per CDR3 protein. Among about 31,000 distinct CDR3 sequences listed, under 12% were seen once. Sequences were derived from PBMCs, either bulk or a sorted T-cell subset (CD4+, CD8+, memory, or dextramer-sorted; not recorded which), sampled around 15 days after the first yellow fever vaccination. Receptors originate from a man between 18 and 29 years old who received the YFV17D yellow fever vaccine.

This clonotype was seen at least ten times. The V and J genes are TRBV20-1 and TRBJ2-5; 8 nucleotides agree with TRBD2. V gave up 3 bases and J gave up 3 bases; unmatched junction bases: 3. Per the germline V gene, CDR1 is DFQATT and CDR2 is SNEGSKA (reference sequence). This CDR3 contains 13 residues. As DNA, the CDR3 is TGCAGTGCTAGCGGGGGGGTTGAAGAGACCCAGTACTTC. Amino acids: CSASGGVEETQYF.

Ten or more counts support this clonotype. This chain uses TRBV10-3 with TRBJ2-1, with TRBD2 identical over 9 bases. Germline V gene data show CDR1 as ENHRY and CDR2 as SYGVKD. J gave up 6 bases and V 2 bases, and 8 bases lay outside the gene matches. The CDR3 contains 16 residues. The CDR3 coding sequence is TGTGCCATCAGTGAGGGCAGCGGGGGGTCCCCCAATGAGCAGTTCTTC. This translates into CAISEGSGGSPNEQFF.

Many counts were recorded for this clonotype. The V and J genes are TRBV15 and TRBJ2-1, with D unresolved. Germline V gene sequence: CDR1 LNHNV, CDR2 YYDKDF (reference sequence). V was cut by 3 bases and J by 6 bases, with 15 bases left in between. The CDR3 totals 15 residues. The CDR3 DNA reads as TGTGCCACCAGCAGCGGAAGATTACCAGGCAATGAGCAGTTCTTC. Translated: CATSSGRLPGNEQFF.

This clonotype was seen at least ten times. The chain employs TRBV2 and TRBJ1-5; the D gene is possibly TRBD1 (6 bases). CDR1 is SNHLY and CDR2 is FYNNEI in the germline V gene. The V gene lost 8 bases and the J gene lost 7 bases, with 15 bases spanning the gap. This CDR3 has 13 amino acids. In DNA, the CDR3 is TGTGCCAGCCTTTACAGGGCGGGCCAGCCCCAGCATTTT. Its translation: CASLYRAGQPQHF.

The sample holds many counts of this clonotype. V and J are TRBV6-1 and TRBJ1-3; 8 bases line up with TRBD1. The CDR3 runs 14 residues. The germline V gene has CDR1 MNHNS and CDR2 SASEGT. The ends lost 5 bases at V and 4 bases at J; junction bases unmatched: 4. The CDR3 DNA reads TGTGCCAGCAGTCAGGGGGCGGAAGGAAACACCATATATTTT. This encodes CASSQGAEGNTIYF.